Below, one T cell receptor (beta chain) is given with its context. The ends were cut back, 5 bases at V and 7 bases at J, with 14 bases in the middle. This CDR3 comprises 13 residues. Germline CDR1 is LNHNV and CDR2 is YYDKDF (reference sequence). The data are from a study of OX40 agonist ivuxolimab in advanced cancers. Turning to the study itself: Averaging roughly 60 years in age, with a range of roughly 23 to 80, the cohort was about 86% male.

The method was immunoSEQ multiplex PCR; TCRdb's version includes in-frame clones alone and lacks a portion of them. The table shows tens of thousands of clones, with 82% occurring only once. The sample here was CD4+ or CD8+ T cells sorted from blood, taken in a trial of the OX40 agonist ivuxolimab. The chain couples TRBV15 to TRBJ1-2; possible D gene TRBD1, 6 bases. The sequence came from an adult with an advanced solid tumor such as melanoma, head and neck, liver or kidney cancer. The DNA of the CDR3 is TGTGCCACCAGCGGGGTCAGGGGCGGTGGCTACACCTTC. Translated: CATSGVRGGGYTF.